The 27 T cell receptor beta chains below all came from one sample that was sequenced in a study of Graves' ophthalmopathy and Graves' hyperthyroidism. As the template, RNA transcripts were used to amplify TCR beta CDR3 regions. The authors performed first-round RT-PCR with HTBI primers and then a second-round multiplex PCR. TCRdb processed the multiplex PCR reads anew with MiXCR; each CDR3 protein has one entry. The sample includes 200,000 to 250,000 distinct CDR3 sequences, about 46% of them seen just once. Sequencing was carried out using peripheral blood. The receptors originated from an adult man with Graves' ophthalmopathy.

The chain couples TRBV7-9 to TRBJ2-5; 10 nucleotides match TRBD2. Germline CDR1 SEHNR, CDR2 FQNEAQ (reference sequence). CDR3 length equals 15 residues. V shed 5 bases, J shed 4 bases, and the junction held 7 bases outside the gene matches. The CDR3 nucleotides read TGTGCCAGCAGCCAGCGGGAGGGGCTCGGAGAGACCCAGTACTTC. Protein product: CASSQREGLGETQYF.

The rearrangement joins TRBV29-1 to TRBJ1-1; TRBD1 might be the D (5 bases). The CDR3 has 15 residues. Trimming removed 2 bases from V and 0 bases from J, with 13 bases in between. Germline V gene data show CDR1 as SQVTM and CDR2 as ANQGSEA. The DNA of the CDR3 is TGCAGCGTTGAAAGGGGCTACACAATGAACACTGAAGCTTTCTTT. Amino acid sequence: CSVERGYTMNTEAFF.

The chain employs TRBV7-8 and TRBJ2-2, with TRBD1 identical over 8 bases. J was trimmed by 1 base and V by 10 bases; bases with no gene match: 11. CDR3 size: 16 residues. Germline V gene data show CDR1 as SGHVS and CDR2 as FQNEAQ. The CDR3 protein is CATWHRGYRNTGELFF. The CDR3 DNA sequence: TGTGCCACCTGGCACAGGGGGTATAGGAACACCGGGGAGCTGTTTTTT.

This clonotype came up a few times. The chain couples TRBV19 to TRBJ1-2; no clear D. The CDR3 length is 14 residues. Trimming left V 4 bases short and J 2 bases short, with 11 bases between. The germline V gene has CDR1 LNHDA and CDR2 SQIVND (reference sequence). The CDR3 DNA is TGTGCCAGTAGTACGGTGGCCGCGAACTATGGCTACACCTTC. Translating it yields CASSTVAANYGYTF.

The V and J genes are TRBV29-1 and TRBJ1-1; D is possibly TRBD1 (6 bases). The germline gives CDR1 SQVTM, CDR2 ANQGSEA. This CDR3 comprises 12 residues. Between the trimmed V and J ends, which lost 5 bases and 4 bases, there was a span of 11 bases. For the CDR3, the DNA is TGCAGCGTTAATCAGGGGAGCACTGAAGCTTTCTTT. Amino acids: CSVNQGSTEAFF.

This sequence joins TRBV6-2 or TRBV6-3 and TRBJ1-1; no definite D call. Looked up from germline, CDR1 is MNHEY and CDR2 is SVGEGT. This CDR3 region has 14 residues. Deletions cut 6 bases from V and 3 bases from J, with 14 bases between. The CDR3 reads CASSFRQADTEAFF. CDR3 bases: TGTGCCAGCAGCTTTCGTCAGGCCGACACTGAAGCTTTCTTT.

The rearrangement links TRBV25-1 to TRBJ2-2, with D unclear. This CDR3 contains 16 residues. Trimming left V 4 bases short and J 3 bases short, with 15 bases between. CDR1 and CDR2 from the germline V gene are MGHDK and SYGVNS. The CDR3 loop is CASSVPGSSDTGELFF. The CDR3 DNA follows: TGTGCCAGCAGTGTCCCTGGCTCCTCGGACACCGGGGAGCTGTTTTTT.

The chain has TRBV9 and TRBJ2-2, with 13 bases aligning to TRBD2. V lost 4 bases, J lost 7 bases, and 7 bases stayed unmatched. The CDR3 totals 16 residues. In germline, CDR1 is SGDLS, CDR2 YYNGEE. CDR3 loop: CASSLLAGGQSGELFF. The CDR3 DNA follows: TGTGCCAGCAGCTTACTAGCGGGGGGGCAAAGCGGGGAGCTGTTTTTT.

This rearrangement joins TRBV7-9 to TRBJ1-2; TRBD1 might be the D (5 bases). The V gene's germline CDR1 is SEHNR and CDR2 FQNEAQ (reference sequence). Trimming removed 6 bases at V and 6 bases at J, with 17 bases between. The CDR3 spans 14 residues. CDR3 sequence reads: CASRLTASSDGYTF. The DNA of the CDR3 is TGTGCCAGCAGGCTGACAGCCTCCTCAGATGGCTACACCTTC.

The chain joins TRBV29-1 to TRBJ1-2; 7 bases are shared with TRBD1. V was clipped by 1 base and J by 7 bases; unmatched bases: 12. CDR1 and CDR2 (germline): SQVTM, ANQGSEA. The CDR3 covers 15 residues. The CDR3 nucleotides read TGCAGCGTTGAAGCCGCCCGGGTAGGGGGCCGTGGCTACACCTTC. Translation: CSVEAARVGGRGYTF. The full variable domain, its missing parts supplied by reference TRBV29-1 and TRBJ1-2, is SAVISQKPSRDICQRGTSLTIQCQVDSQVTMMFWYRQQPGQSLTLIATANQGSEATYESGFVIDKFPISRPNLTFSTLTVSNMSPEDSSIYLCSVEAARVGGRGYTFGSGTRLTVV.

This clonotype was seen only once. The rearrangement uses TRBV7-9 and TRBJ1-4, with 7 bases identical to TRBD1. The ends lost 5 bases at V and 5 bases at J; junction bases unmatched: 8. The CDR3 has 15 residues. Germline values: CDR1 SEHNR, CDR2 FQNEAQ (reference sequence). CDR3 nucleotides: TGTGCCAGCAGCCTTAGTGCAGGGGGGAATGAAAAACTGTTTTTT. It encodes CASSLSAGGNEKLFF.

A single count supports this clonotype. The V call is TRBV6-6, the J call TRBJ1-1; D perhaps matches TRBD1 (6 bases). The CDR3 consists of 13 residues. Germline CDR1 reads MNHNY; CDR2 reads SVGAGI (reference sequence). The V end was cut by 6 bases, the J end by 6 bases, with 14 bases between. CDR3 nucleotide sequence: TGTGCCAGCAGGGAGCAGGGGCAAGCTGAAGCTTTCTTT. Encoded protein: CASREQGQAEAFF.

Note on this clonotype: Given the absence of the conserved phenylalanine or tryptophan at the CDR3 end, a read error is likely. The chain has TRBV7-2 and TRBJ1-2, with D uncertain. Germline V CDR1 and CDR2: SGHTA, FQGNSA. CDR3 length: 14 residues. The germline V and J ends were trimmed by 1 base and 4 bases, with 10 bases remaining between them. The CDR3 spells CASSLVVGSYGYTL. The CDR3 DNA reads TGTGCCAGCAGCTTAGTGGTGGGCAGCTATGGCTACACCCTC.

V and J are TRBV7-6 and TRBJ1-5; no reliable D call. CDR1 is SGHVS, CDR2 FNYEAQ, per germline. Trimming took 6 bases from V and 9 from J, leaving 12 bases between them. The CDR3 contains 12 residues. CDR3 loop: CASREGSGPQHF. CDR3 bases: TGTGCCAGCAGGGAGGGTTCGGGGCCCCAGCATTTT.

This clonotype occurred many times. V gene TRBV15 combines with J gene TRBJ2-5; possible D gene TRBD1, 6 bases. Germline V gives CDR1 LNHNV, CDR2 YYDKDF (reference sequence). The CDR3 loop spans 13 amino acids. Trimming took off 4 bases at V and 4 bases at J, with 10 bases between the two ends. CDR3 loop: CATSTGERETQYF. The CDR3 DNA reads as TGTGCCACCAGCACAGGGGAACGAGAGACCCAGTACTTC. The full variable domain, with the rest looked up from reference TRBV15 and TRBJ2-5, is DAMVIQNPRYQVTQFGKPVTLSCSQTLNHNVMYWYQQKSSQAPKLLFHYYDKDFNNEADTPDNFQSRRPNTSFCFLDIRSPGLGDTAMYLCATSTGERETQYFGPGTRLLVL.

The chain is built from TRBV19 and TRBJ1-1, with 9 nucleotides matching TRBD1. Germline CDR1 reads LNHDA; CDR2 reads SQIVND (reference sequence). V trimming: 5 bases; J trimming: 11 bases; junction bases outside the gene matches: 12. The CDR3 extends over 14 amino acids. CDR3 loop: CASSPGTGPSRAFF. The CDR3 coding sequence is TGTGCCAGTAGTCCGGGGACAGGGCCTTCGCGGGCTTTCTTT.

The chain employs TRBV7-2 and TRBJ1-1, with a possible D match to TRBD1 (5 bases). The CDR3 is 15 residues long. Germline assignment: CDR1 SGHTA and CDR2 FQGNSA. With 5 bases removed from V and 1 base from J, the gap between germline ends came to 14 bases. CDR3 residues: CASSTGWGKNTEAFF. The CDR3 DNA follows: TGTGCCAGCAGCACAGGATGGGGTAAGAACACTGAAGCTTTCTTT.

In this sample, this clonotype turned up a few times. The CDR3 sequence is CASSLRQDGYTF. CDR3 coding DNA: TGTGCCAGCAGCTTAAGGCAGGATGGCTACACCTTC. This chain connects TRBV7-9 to TRBJ1-2; D remains ambiguous. CDR1 SEHNR and CDR2 FQNEAQ come from the germline V gene (reference sequence). The V and J ends lost 2 bases and 6 bases respectively, with 7 bases between them. This CDR3 contains 12 residues.

In this sample, this clonotype turned up a few times. The chain is built from TRBV29-1 and TRBJ2-7, with unresolved D. Germline CDR1 reads SQVTM; CDR2 reads ANQGSEA. V lost 4 bases to trimming and J lost 3 bases, with 13 bases between them. This CDR3 has 13 amino acids. The CDR3 DNA reads TGCAGCGTTGGAACAGCCCTGGGCTACGAGCAGTACTTC. This codes for CSVGTALGYEQYF.

This clonotype was counted only a few times. The CDR3 sequence is CASSPEGQGYEQYF. The CDR3 nucleotides are TGTGCCAGCAGCCCGGAGGGACAGGGCTACGAGCAGTACTTC. The V call is TRBV9, the J call TRBJ2-7; TRBD1 agrees at 9 bases. From germline, CDR1 is SGDLS and CDR2 YYNGEE. The V and J ends lost 4 bases and 3 bases, in that order; junction bases with no gene match: 5. CDR3 size: 14 residues.

This chain links TRBV25-1 with TRBJ1-5; 8 bases line up with TRBD1. The CDR3 spans 21 residues. CDR1 and CDR2 from the germline V gene are MGHDK and SYGVNS. With 5 bases clipped from V and 0 bases from J, the junction kept 21 bases outside the gene matches. The CDR3 bases are TGTGCCAGCAGTTCAAATTCCCACTGGACAGGGAGCAAACTTAGCAATCAGCCCCAGCATTTT. Translation gives CASSSNSHWTGSKLSNQPQHF.

This clonotype was counted between two and nine times. The chain recombines TRBV4-1 with TRBJ1-2, with 8 bases matching TRBD1. The CDR3 is 16 amino acids. CDR1 is MGHRA and CDR2 is YSYEKL in the germline V gene. The ends lost 2 bases at V and 4 bases at J; junction bases unmatched: 9. The chain's CDR3 is CASSQTSTGEGYGYTF. Here the CDR3 DNA reads TGCGCCAGCAGCCAAACCTCGACAGGGGAGGGCTATGGCTACACCTTC.

About this clonotype: One end of the junction fails to match germline, which may point to a read error. This chain uses TRBV10-2 with TRBJ2-5; no clear D gene. CDR3 length: 15 residues. CDR1 is WSHSY, CDR2 SAAADI, per germline. The CDR3 DNA reads TGTGCCACCGTGGGGTCGTACGACCAAGGAGAGACCCAGTACTTC. Translated, it gives CATVGSYDQGETQYF.

The chain combines TRBV7-8 with TRBJ2-3, with 7 bases that match TRBD1. The CDR3 contains 16 residues. V lost 4 bases to trimming and J lost 3 bases; unmatched junction nucleotides: 10. From germline, CDR1 is SGHVS and CDR2 FQNEAQ. The DNA of the CDR3 is TGTGCCAGCAGCTCCGAAGGACAGGATCCGACAGATACGCAGTATTTT. Translation gives CASSSEGQDPTDTQYF.

The rearrangement uses TRBV20-1 and TRBJ2-2; D possibly corresponds to TRBD1 (5 bases). Trimming removed 5 bases at V and 6 bases at J, with 10 bases between. The CDR3 spans 12 residues. Germline CDR1 and CDR2: DFQATT and SNEGSKA (reference sequence). This chain's CDR3 is CSALPGSGELFF. The CDR3 region has the DNA TGCAGTGCTCTTCCAGGGTCCGGGGAGCTGTTTTTT.

This clonotype was counted between two and nine times. V gene TRBV5-1 combines with J gene TRBJ1-1; TRBD1 is a possible D gene (5 bases). V shed 0 bases and J shed 6 bases, with 12 bases lying between them. The CDR3 length is 14 residues. The germline gives CDR1 SGHRS, CDR2 YFSETQ. DNA for the CDR3: TGCGCCAGCAGCTTGGCCCAGGGAACGGCTGAAGCTTTCTTT. Amino acids: CASSLAQGTAEAFF. Using reference TRBV5-1 and TRBJ1-1 for the parts outside the CDR3, the full variable domain is KAGVTQTPRYLIKTRGQQVTLSCSPISGHRSVSWYQQTPGQGLQFLFEYFSETQRNKGNFPGRFSGRQFSNSRSEMNVSTLELGDSALYLCASSLAQGTAEAFFGQGTRLTVV.

V and J are TRBV12-3 or TRBV12-4 and TRBJ1-2, with a weak D call TRBD1 (5 bases). Deletions cut 7 bases from V and 5 bases from J, with 17 bases between. The CDR3 consists of 14 residues. The DNA of the CDR3 is TGTGCCAGCACCCGTTCGGGGCAGGGATATGGCTACACCTTC. Translation gives CASTRSGQGYGYTF.